Given below is one T cell receptor beta chain in context. Measured with immunoSEQ multiplex PCR; TCRdb has only the in-frame clones, and not every one. This table has roughly 80,000 clones, about 90% appearing once. The data are from a study of T cell changes during pregnancy in multiple sclerosis. The length of the CDR3 is 13 residues. CDR1 and CDR2 (germline): GTSNPN, SVGIG (reference sequence). V shed 3 bases and J 4 bases; nucleotides not matched to a gene: 2. The chain links TRBV30 to TRBJ1-2, with 10 bases aligning to TRBD1. The material sequenced was peripheral blood, taken before pregnancy. This TCR was sampled from a female donor with multiple sclerosis, enrolled in a pregnancy study. The CDR3 loop is CAWRDRGSYGYTF. The CDR3 region has the DNA TGTGCCTGGAGGGACAGGGGGAGCTATGGCTACACCTTC.